What follows is one T cell receptor beta chain and its context. This sample is drawn from a study of PD-1 blockade in classical Hodgkin lymphoma. The time point: cycle 4 day 1 (C4D1), after more than five weeks of nivolumab. Each of the patients experienced relapse following autologous stem cell transplantation, and their brentuximab vedotin exposure differed. The protocol was immunoSEQ multiplex PCR, while the TCRdb copy is restricted to in-frame clones and leaves out a portion. The top ten hold over 9% of the sample, which has about 64,000 clones, 91% seen once. The CDR3 is 15 amino acids. V was clipped by 3 bases and J by 0 bases, with 9 bases between them. CDR1 is MRHNA, CDR2 SNTAGT, per germline.

The genes are TRBV6-4 and TRBJ2-1; D is tentatively TRBD1 or TRBD2 (5 bases each). This material consisted of peripheral blood mononuclear cells (PBMCs), taken before the fourth cycle of nivolumab. The source is a human donor with classical Hodgkin lymphoma. The CDR3: CASSEGRSSYNEQFF. In nucleotides, the CDR3 is TGTGCCAGCAGTGAGGGACGGAGCTCCTACAATGAGCAGTTCTTC.